A single sample is the source of the 18 T cell receptor beta chains below, sequenced in a study of shared clonotypes between healthy human individuals. The assay was immunoSEQ multiplex PCR, and TCRdb's table has in-frame clones only and misses some. The repertoire holds approximately 740,000 clones, with about 91% as singletons. The naive CD8 fraction comprised CD45RO-negative cells positively selected for CCR7 and excluded terminally differentiated effector memory CD45RA+ cells. The sample was naive CD8+ T cells sorted from blood. The receptors originated from a man aged 25-40 years in good health.

The chain joins TRBV27 to TRBJ2-7; TRBD1 agrees at 9 bases. V lost 4 bases, J lost 3 bases, and 16 bases stayed unmatched. Per the germline V gene, CDR1 is MNHEY and CDR2 is SMNVEV (reference sequence). The CDR3 sequence is 18 residues long. The CDR3, as DNA: TGTGCCAGCAGTTCCCCCGGGACAGGGTTTTTATATGGCTACGAGCAGTACTTC. Its translation: CASSSPGTGFLYGYEQYF.

The gene calls are TRBV6-1 and TRBJ2-7, with D perhaps TRBD2 (5 bases). The CDR3 sequence is 14 residues long. In germline, CDR1 is MNHNS, CDR2 SASEGT. V lost 6 bases, J lost 10 bases, and 22 bases lay in between. The CDR3 sequence: CASSANNKAGEQYF. The CDR3 nucleotides read TGTGCCAGCAGCGCCAATAATAAGGCCGGGGAACAGTACTTC.

The chain carries TRBV5-8 and TRBJ1-5; 8 positions agree with TRBD1. Germline V gene sequence: CDR1 SGHTS, CDR2 YDEGEE. V dropped 5 bases and J dropped 5; count of bases not matched to a gene: 21. The CDR3 has 19 amino acids. The CDR3 bases are TGTGCCAGCAGGTCCGGGACAGGACCCATACTACTTGGTGATCAGCCCCAGCATTTT. It translates to CASRSGTGPILLGDQPQHF.

The rearrangement links TRBV27 to TRBJ2-1; 8 bases fit TRBD2. The V gene end was trimmed by 4 bases and the J gene end by 7 bases; junction bases not matched to a gene: 9. This CDR3 has 15 amino acids. Per germline, CDR1 MNHEY and CDR2 SMNVEV (reference sequence). In nucleotides, the CDR3 is TGTGCCAGCAGTTCCCTGGGACTAGTTTCTAATGAGCAGTTCTTC. Translation: CASSSLGLVSNEQFF.

V gene TRBV27 combines with J gene TRBJ2-2; 9 bases map to TRBD2. Germline loops: CDR1 MNHEY, CDR2 SMNVEV (reference sequence). J was trimmed by 6 bases and V by 3 bases; bases with no gene match: 8. The CDR3 has 16 residues. This CDR3 is CASSLEGGRASGELFF. The CDR3 bases are TGTGCCAGCAGTTTGGAAGGCGGGAGGGCATCCGGGGAGCTGTTTTTT.

This chain joins TRBV7-9 and TRBJ2-1; D gene uncertain. With 5 bases removed from V and 7 bases from J, the gap between germline ends came to 12 bases. This CDR3 region has 13 residues. CDR1 and CDR2 (germline): SEHNR, FQNEAQ (reference sequence). CDR3 DNA sequence: TGTGCCAGCAGCACCCCGGGCCAAAATGAGCAGTTCTTC. Amino acid sequence: CASSTPGQNEQFF. Full variable domain (remainder filled in from reference TRBV7-9 and TRBJ2-1): DTGVSQNPRHKITKRGQNVTFRCDPISEHNRLYWYRQTLGQGPEFLTYFQNEAQLEKSRLLSDRFSAERPKGSFSTLEIQRTEQGDSAMYLCASSTPGQNEQFFGPGTRLTVL.

The V call is TRBV19, the J call TRBJ2-7; D call uncertain. Germline-derived CDR1 and CDR2 are LNHDA and SQIVND (reference sequence). The CDR3 loop spans 13 amino acids. Trimming removed 5 bases at V and 3 bases at J, with 11 bases between. As DNA, the CDR3 is TGTGCCAGTAGTGTTTATGGCGGCTACGAGCAGTACTTC. Translated, it gives CASSVYGGYEQYF.

In DNA form, the CDR3 reads TGCAGCGTTGAAAGGAGTAGCTTGGGGTCTTGGGATGAGCAGTTCTTC. Its protein is CSVERSSLGSWDEQFF. The chain uses TRBV29-1 and TRBJ2-1; no definite D call. V was clipped by 2 bases and J by 8 bases, with 22 bases between them. The CDR3 consists of 16 residues. CDR1 and CDR2 (germline): SQVTM, ANQGSEA.

The chain employs TRBV5-6 and TRBJ1-1, with D unresolved. The V gene's germline CDR1 is SGHDT and CDR2 YYEEEE. V gave up 2 bases and J gave up 8 bases, with 16 bases separating them. The CDR3 spans 14 residues. CDR3 region: CASSLLVLGAEAFF. DNA for the CDR3: TGTGCCAGCAGCTTACTGGTCTTGGGCGCAGAAGCTTTCTTT.

This clone was observed once. The chain recombines TRBV10-2 with TRBJ2-2; the D is unclear. The V gene lost 5 bases and the J gene lost 7 bases, with 5 bases spanning the gap. The length of the CDR3 is 11 residues. Germline loops: CDR1 WSHSY, CDR2 SAAADI. The CDR3 sequence is CASSHSGELFF. The CDR3 nucleotides are TGCGCCAGCAGTCACAGCGGGGAGCTGTTTTTT.

The chain is built from TRBV30 and TRBJ2-7; D is possibly TRBD2 (5 bases). The CDR3 is made up of 13 amino acids. Germline-derived CDR1 and CDR2 are GTSNPN and SVGIG (reference sequence). Trimming took 1 base from V and 5 from J, leaving 12 bases between them. CDR3 amino acids: CAWSDGSGNEQYF. CDR3 sequence (DNA): TGTGCCTGGAGTGATGGGTCGGGGAACGAGCAGTACTTC.

This clone occurred a few times. The rearrangement joins TRBV27 to TRBJ1-5, with D unresolved. The CDR3 runs to 15 residues. The germline V gene has CDR1 MNHEY and CDR2 SMNVEV (reference sequence). Trimming took 5 bases from V and 7 from J, leaving 18 bases between them. CDR3 in amino acids: CASSQLGEPGQPQHF. In nucleotides, the CDR3 is TGTGCCAGCAGTCAGCTCGGGGAGCCTGGGCAGCCCCAGCATTTT.

This clone was detected only once. The V gene is TRBV27, the J gene TRBJ2-1; TRBD2 might be the D (5 bases). V gave up 7 bases and J gave up 3 bases, with 19 bases separating them. Germline V gives CDR1 MNHEY, CDR2 SMNVEV (reference sequence). The length of the CDR3 is 16 residues. The CDR3 nucleotides are TGTGCCAGCACCTCACCCTGGAGCGGCCACTACAATGAGCAGTTCTTC. Translation gives CASTSPWSGHYNEQFF.

The rearrangement uses TRBV7-8 and TRBJ2-6; 8 nucleotides align to TRBD1. Germline-derived CDR1 and CDR2 are SGHVS and FQNEAQ. V was clipped by 5 bases and J by 0 bases; unmatched bases: 6. The CDR3 loop spans 17 amino acids. The CDR3 sequence: CASSAGTGFSGANVLTF. In DNA, the CDR3 is TGTGCCAGCAGCGCCGGGACAGGATTCTCTGGGGCCAACGTCCTGACTTTC.

This sequence joins TRBV5-6 and TRBJ2-5; tentatively, D is TRBD2 (5 bases). The CDR3 loop spans 11 amino acids. Trimming took off 3 bases at V and 14 bases at J, with 14 bases between the two ends. Germline V gene sequence: CDR1 SGHDT, CDR2 YYEEEE. The CDR3 DNA follows: TGTGCCAGCAGCTCCGACGGGGTAAATTACTTC. It codes for CASSSDGVNYF.

V usage is TRBV4-1 and J usage is TRBJ2-7, with a possible D match to TRBD1 (5 bases). This CDR3 has 18 amino acids. V shed 0 bases and J shed 3 bases, with 21 bases lying between them. Germline V gene data show CDR1 as MGHRA and CDR2 as YSYEKL. DNA of the CDR3: TGCGCCAGCAGCCAAGAATTATCCACACAGGAGCTCAACTACGAGCAGTACTTC. Translating it yields CASSQELSTQELNYEQYF.

The chain uses TRBV19 and TRBJ2-1, with D possibly being TRBD1 or TRBD2 (5 bases each). Between the trimmed V and J ends, which lost 5 bases and 8 bases, there was a span of 22 bases. CDR1 LNHDA and CDR2 SQIVND come from the germline V gene (reference sequence). This CDR3 has 16 amino acids. CDR3 nucleotides: TGTGCCAGTAGTCTGGGAGCCGGGACGAACCGGTATGAGCAGTTCTTC. This gives the protein CASSLGAGTNRYEQFF.

The rearrangement uses TRBV4-1 and TRBJ2-2; TRBD2 matches at 9 bases. CDR1 is MGHRA, CDR2 YSYEKL, per germline. The CDR3 loop spans 17 amino acids. V gave up 2 bases and J gave up 6 bases; unmatched junction bases: 10. For the CDR3, the DNA is TGCGCCAGCAGCCAAATCCCCGGGACTAGCAGTCCCGGGGAGCTGTTTTTT. This gives the protein CASSQIPGTSSPGELFF.